This T cell receptor (beta chain) was identified during a study of blood T cell repertoires in COVID-19. As for the study in general: Both acute and convalescent COVID-19 samples were obtained from the United States, Italy and Spain. PBMCs, B-cell-depleted T cells, or T cells were the source of the cDNA or gDNA that made up the material.

As processed by the authors: By means of reference gene primer amplification, nucleated cell counts were estimated. This table comes from immunoSEQ multiplex PCR, and its TCRdb copy is limited to in-frame clones, with some not included. For V, J and clone size, that table is used; D and trimming come from the DNA. The repertoire includes some 200,000 clones, 80% to 90% of them detected once, and more than 9.5% sits in the top ten. This TCR came from a woman aged 40 to 49 with COVID-19, enrolled during active disease. The sequencing input was peripheral blood.

The CDR3 bases are TGTGCCAGCAATTACGGGGATACGCAGTATTTT. Protein product: CASNYGDTQYF. The rearrangement links TRBV28 to TRBJ2-3; D is unresolved. V gave up 7 bases and J gave up 6 bases, with 8 bases separating them. The germline V gene has CDR1 MDHEN and CDR2 SYDVKM. This CDR3 has 11 amino acids.